This TCR beta chain was captured by sequencing in a study of somatic mutations in cytotoxic T cells in rheumatoid arthritis (dated by TCRdb to about 2017). Background for the entire study: Peripheral blood (about 30 ml EDTA) was collected from patients immediately after diagnosis and before any treatment began. To characterize clonality, the study used TCRB deep sequencing while asking whether somatic mutations are carried by expanded CD8+ T-cell clones in newly diagnosed, untreated rheumatoid arthritis. For 55 to 70 rheumatoid arthritis patients and 15 to 20 healthy controls, TCRB deep sequencing was carried out. The median ages of the patient and control groups were essentially identical. A FACSAria II or Sony SH800 was used to flow-sort some V beta antibody-stained T-cell populations at nearly 100% purity, and TCRB sequencing was also done on sorted V beta1+ cells. Findings and caveats that apply to the study as a whole: The slight TRBV07 underrepresentation in patients was not adjusted for multiple comparisons. Several identical CD8+ TCRB sequences were found in both blood and synovial fluid, and in about an eighth of the 65 patients the largest CD8+ clone exceeded 20% of CD8+ cells. It was unknown which antigens the expanded CD8+ clones targeted, and their absence from virus-specific databases did not exclude viral specificity. CD8+ T-cell clonality in rheumatoid arthritis patients was not significantly different from that in age-matched healthy controls. Healthy controls showed no age-related increase in CD8+ clonality, whereas patients did (Spearman r=0.49).

Per the germline V gene, MGHDK is the CDR1 and SYGVNS is the CDR2. V gives up 8 bases and J gives up 8 bases, and the segment between their germline ends measures 12 bases. Reading from cysteine to phenylalanine, the CDR3 counts 11 amino acids. Only the CDR3 portion is preserved as DNA: 33 bases, with reading frame beginning at the first base. Genomic DNA underwent TCRB CDR3 sequencing using the immunoSEQ assay. The authors processed their data as follows. Patient CD8+ clones larger than 1% were compared against published virus-specific TCRB sequences, and only a few matched. Analyses were restricted to productive TCRB rearrangements. A clone was defined by a unique TCRB CDR3 sequence, and clonality was computed as a productive clonality index based on Shannon entropy. The template counts of each clone relative to the total templates per sample were used to calculate repertoire overlap between two samples. Flow cytometry-measured V-gene usage correlated with V-gene usage from TCRB sequencing, with a Spearman r of less than 0.65. TCRdb mirrors the immuneACCESS table, restricted to in-frame sequences. Some clones are absent from its copies; in checked studies, under half trace to an unresolved V gene, and the reason for the others is unknown. D and trimming come from the DNA, and the V and J calls and clone size come from that table. For this sample the table gives about 19,000 clones, of which 85% were detected only once. The top ten clonotypes cover around 7% of the sample.

Turning to this clone: The antigen this receptor binds is unknown. No clone much larger than this one lies a single base away; base qualities are absent.

Positive magnetic bead selection on an AutoMACS was used to isolate CD4+ and CD8+ cells, with flow cytometry used to check purity. A TCR V beta antibody panel was used in flow cytometry to screen first for clonal expansions, which were then characterized by TCRB deep sequencing of sorted CD8+ fractions. Peripheral blood mononuclear cells were isolated by Ficoll-Paque PLUS density gradient separation. DNA from CD4-enriched, CD8-enriched or PBMC samples was extracted using Nucleospin Tissue or Tissue XS kits and then quantified on a Qubit 2.0 fluorometer. The specimen sequenced was CD8+ T cells sorted from blood. This sequence was found in a woman aged 40-49 years with rheumatoid arthritis. The chain is assembled from TRBV25-1 and TRBJ1-2, with no confidently assigned D gene. The DNA sequence reads TGTGCCAGCCCCCAGGAGGAAGGCTACACCTTC. It encodes CASPQEEGYTF.